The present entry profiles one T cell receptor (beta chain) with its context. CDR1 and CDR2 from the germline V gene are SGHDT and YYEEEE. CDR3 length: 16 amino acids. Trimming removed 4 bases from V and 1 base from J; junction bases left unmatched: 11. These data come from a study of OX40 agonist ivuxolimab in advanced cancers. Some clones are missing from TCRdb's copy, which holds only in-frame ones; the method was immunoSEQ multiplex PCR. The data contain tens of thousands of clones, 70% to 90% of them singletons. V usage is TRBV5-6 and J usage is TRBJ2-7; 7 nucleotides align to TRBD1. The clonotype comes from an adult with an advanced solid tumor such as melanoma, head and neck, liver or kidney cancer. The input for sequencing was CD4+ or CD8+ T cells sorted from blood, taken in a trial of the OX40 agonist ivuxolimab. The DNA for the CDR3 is TGTGCCAGCAGCCCTCCACCACTGACAGGGTCCTACGAGCAGTACTTC. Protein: CASSPPPLTGSYEQYF.